These 25 T cell receptor beta chains share one sample of origin, sequenced in a study of graft-versus-host responses after intestinal transplantation. Sequenced by immunoSEQ multiplex PCR; TCRdb stores in-frame clones only, minus some. The sample consists of approximately 50,000 clones, 65% to 85% of them appearing once. These receptors have no identified antigens. The starting material was unstimulated CD4+ T cells sorted from spleen or lymph node cells, obtained before transplant. These receptors all stem from a human donor who was the organ donor for an intestinal transplant.

This clone has just one count. The rearrangement joins TRBV5-4 to TRBJ1-1; TRBD1 might be the D (6 bases). CDR3 length: 15 amino acids. Germline V lookup: CDR1 SGHNT, CDR2 YYREEE (reference sequence). V gave up 4 bases and J gave up 8 bases, with 21 bases separating them. CDR3 nucleotide sequence: TGTGCCAGCAGCCAGACGGGGGACAAGTACTCCGAAGCTTTCTTT. Translated: CASSQTGDKYSEAFF.

This chain joins TRBV6-5 and TRBJ1-1, with D perhaps TRBD1 (6 bases). Trimming took off 0 bases at V and 5 bases at J, with 10 bases between the two ends. The CDR3 sequence is 14 residues long. CDR1 is MNHEY and CDR2 is SVGAGI in the germline V gene. This CDR3 reads CASSYSRGRTEAFF. The CDR3 DNA reads TGTGCCAGCAGTTACTCCCGGGGGCGGACTGAAGCTTTCTTT.

The V gene is TRBV5-4, the J gene TRBJ2-3; D may match TRBD1 or TRBD2 (5 bases each). Germline V lookup: CDR1 SGHNT, CDR2 YYREEE (reference sequence). Between the trimmed V and J ends, which lost 6 bases and 4 bases, there was a span of 21 bases. The CDR3 has 16 amino acids. CDR3 coding DNA: TGTGCCAGCACCGTGGGTGGGGCGGCGGGCTCAGATACGCAGTATTTT. Its translation is CASTVGGAAGSDTQYF.

This clone has more than one count but fewer than ten. The chain uses TRBV10-2 and TRBJ2-1, with TRBD2 matching 8 bases. Germline V lookup: CDR1 WSHSY, CDR2 SAAADI. This CDR3 is 15 amino acids long. Trimming cost V 2 bases and J 3 bases; bases outside gene matches: 3. The CDR3 nucleotides read TGCGCCAGCAGTGAGGGCGGGGGGTTCTACAATGAGCAGTTCTTC. The encoded protein is CASSEGGGFYNEQFF.

The gene calls are TRBV2 and TRBJ2-7, with 7 bases lining up with TRBD2. The CDR3 loop spans 13 amino acids. V shed 8 bases, J shed 0 bases, and the junction held 4 bases outside the gene matches. The germline V gene encodes CDR1 SNHLY and CDR2 FYNNEI. CDR3 protein: CASLRDYSYEQYF. The CDR3 nucleotides are TGTGCCAGCTTGCGGGACTACTCCTACGAGCAGTACTTC.

The CDR3 bases are TGTGCCAGCAGTAAGCAAAATTCACAGGGGACCGATGAGCAGTTCTTC. As protein: CASSKQNSQGTDEQFF. The V call is TRBV2, the J call TRBJ2-1; 7 bases line up with TRBD1. Germline CDR1 is SNHLY and CDR2 is FYNNEI. CDR3 length: 16 amino acids. V trimming: 5 bases; J trimming: 8 bases; junction bases outside the gene matches: 15.

V usage is TRBV7-9 and J usage is TRBJ2-1, with TRBD2 matching over 9 bases. V lost 5 bases, J lost 9 bases, and 11 bases stayed unmatched. The CDR3 runs 15 residues. Per the germline V gene, CDR1 is SEHNR and CDR2 is FQNEAQ (reference sequence). The chain's CDR3 is CASSRSGGSWSEQFF. The CDR3 region has the DNA TGTGCCAGCAGCCGCAGCGGGGGGTCGTGGAGTGAGCAGTTCTTC.

The V call is TRBV10-1, the J call TRBJ1-1; no clear D. Trimming cost V 0 bases and J 3 bases, with 5 bases left between them. From germline, CDR1 is WNHNN and CDR2 SYGVQD (reference sequence). This CDR3 has 13 residues. The CDR3 is CASSESSDTEAFF. The CDR3 DNA sequence: TGCGCCAGCAGTGAGTCATCTGACACTGAAGCTTTCTTT.

This chain uses TRBV30 with TRBJ2-3; 8 positions agree with TRBD1. The CDR3 length is 15 residues. V shed 0 bases, J shed 3 bases, and the junction held 5 bases outside the gene matches. Looked up from germline, CDR1 is GTSNPN and CDR2 is SVGIG (reference sequence). The CDR3 loop reads CAWSVGGTGTDTQYF. The CDR3 DNA is TGTGCCTGGAGTGTAGGCGGGACAGGAACAGATACGCAGTATTTT.

The J gene is TRBJ2-3, the V gene TRBV5-1; 10 nucleotides align to TRBD2. Germline V gene sequence: CDR1 SGHRS, CDR2 YFSETQ. Unmatched junction bases numbered 17, after V lost 1 base and J lost 6 bases. CDR3 length: 19 amino acids. Here the CDR3 reads CASSLLDRPNPTSGDTQYF. The CDR3 bases are TGCGCCAGCAGCTTGTTGGACAGGCCCAACCCGACTAGCGGGGATACGCAGTATTTT.

This clone was picked up a small number of times. The V gene is TRBV5-1, the J gene TRBJ2-1; D tentatively reads TRBD1 or TRBD2 (6 bases each). Deletions cut 5 bases from V and 0 bases from J, with 15 bases between. The CDR3 sequence is 16 residues long. Germline V lookup: CDR1 SGHRS, CDR2 YFSETQ. The CDR3 loop is CASRGGTNDSYNEQFF. DNA of the CDR3: TGCGCCAGCAGAGGCGGGACAAATGACTCCTACAATGAGCAGTTCTTC. Supplemented by reference TRBV5-1 and TRBJ2-1, the full variable domain reads KAGVTQTPRYLIKTRGQQVTLSCSPISGHRSVSWYQQTPGQGLQFLFEYFSETQRNKGNFPGRFSGRQFSNSRSEMNVSTLELGDSALYLCASRGGTNDSYNEQFFGPGTRLTVL.

V gene TRBV28 combines with J gene TRBJ1-3; D possibly corresponds to TRBD1 (5 bases). The CDR3 is 18 residues long. CDR1 MDHEN and CDR2 SYDVKM come from the germline V gene. Trimming removed 7 bases from V and 1 base from J, with 23 bases in between. The CDR3 sequence is CASTSGGPVGRSGNTIYF. CDR3 bases: TGTGCCAGCACCTCGGGGGGACCGGTCGGGAGATCTGGAAACACCATATATTTT.

V gene TRBV9 combines with J gene TRBJ2-3; D is uncertain. V was pared by 3 bases and J by 1 base, with 9 bases between. The CDR3 consists of 14 residues. Germline CDR1 is SGDLS and CDR2 is YYNGEE. The CDR3 is CASSENPGTDTQYF. DNA of the CDR3: TGTGCCAGCAGCGAGAACCCCGGCACAGATACGCAGTATTTT. The full variable domain, rest sourced from reference TRBV9 and TRBJ2-3, is DSGVTQTPKHLITATGQRVTLRCSPRSGDLSVYWYQQSLDQGLQFLIQYYNGEERAKGNILERFSAQQFPDLHSELNLSSLELGDSALYFCASSENPGTDTQYFGPGTRLTVL.

The chain couples TRBV4-1 to TRBJ2-7; D is perhaps TRBD2 (5 bases). This CDR3 is 14 amino acids long. CDR1 and CDR2 (germline): MGHRA, YSYEKL. The V end lost 0 bases, the J end lost 0 bases, and 6 bases lay between the germline ends. CDR3 protein: CASSQEDFSYEQYF. The CDR3 DNA reads TGCGCCAGCAGCCAAGAGGACTTCTCCTACGAGCAGTACTTC.

V usage is TRBV9 and J usage is TRBJ2-2; no firm D call. Germline V gene sequence: CDR1 SGDLS, CDR2 YYNGEE. The CDR3 runs to 14 residues. Trimming removed 0 bases from V and 6 bases from J, with 9 bases in between. CDR3 sequence (DNA): TGTGCCAGCAGCGTAGTGGCGGAAGCCGGGGAGCTGTTTTTT. Its translation is CASSVVAEAGELFF.

The sample holds a few counts of this clone. The rearrangement links TRBV11-2 to TRBJ1-4; D remains ambiguous. The CDR3 has 18 amino acids. Trimming shortened V by 2 bases and J by 2 bases, and 18 bases separated the two germline ends. CDR1 and CDR2 (germline): SGHAT, FQNNGV. The CDR3 sequence is CASSLLRGYGLTNEKLFF. The CDR3 bases are TGTGCCAGCAGCTTATTGCGAGGGTATGGGTTGACTAATGAAAAACTGTTTTTT.

The chain employs TRBV7-2 and TRBJ2-7, with TRBD1 matching 7 bases. The CDR3 is 16 amino acids. In germline, CDR1 is SGHTA, CDR2 FQGNSA. V trimming: 1 base; J trimming: 1 base; junction bases outside the gene matches: 7. CDR3 sequence: CASSLGTGYRSYEQYF. CDR3 nucleotides: TGTGCCAGCAGCTTAGGGACAGGCTACCGGTCCTACGAGCAGTACTTC.

The chain uses TRBV14 and TRBJ2-1; D is perhaps TRBD1 or TRBD2 (5 bases each). The germline V and J ends were trimmed by 4 bases and 10 bases, with 23 bases remaining between them. The CDR3 spans 16 residues. Germline CDR1 and CDR2: SGHDN and FVKESK. This chain's CDR3 is CASSPLGPPRMGEQFF. The CDR3 region has the DNA TGTGCCAGCAGCCCCTTGGGACCCCCGAGGATGGGGGAGCAGTTCTTC.

The chain links TRBV30 to TRBJ2-5; 8 bases agree with TRBD1. Germline V gene data show CDR1 as GTSNPN and CDR2 as SVGIG (reference sequence). CDR3 length: 13 amino acids. V shed 2 bases and J 2 bases; nucleotides not matched to a gene: 1. CDR3 in amino acids: CAWSRQGQETQYF. The CDR3 DNA is TGTGCCTGGAGTAGACAGGGGCAAGAGACCCAGTACTTC.

The rearrangement joins TRBV30 to TRBJ1-5; 7 bases align to TRBD1. Germline V lookup: CDR1 GTSNPN, CDR2 SVGIG (reference sequence). V gave up 4 bases and J gave up 6 bases; unmatched junction bases: 6. This CDR3 region has 13 residues. The chain's CDR3 is CAWTRQGAQPQHF. CDR3 sequence (DNA): TGTGCCTGGACCAGACAGGGTGCTCAGCCCCAGCATTTT.

The rearrangement uses TRBV19 and TRBJ2-1; D not certain. In germline, CDR1 is LNHDA, CDR2 SQIVND (reference sequence). V lost 6 bases, J lost 4 bases, and 7 bases lay in between. The CDR3 spans 12 residues. The CDR3 region is CASRGRYNEQFF. CDR3 coding DNA: TGTGCCAGTAGGGGAAGATACAATGAGCAGTTCTTC.

This clone has only a few counts. The rearrangement uses TRBV2 and TRBJ2-1, with TRBD1 matching 8 bases. Germline V gives CDR1 SNHLY, CDR2 FYNNEI. This CDR3 is 13 amino acids long. V dropped 7 bases and J dropped 9; count of bases not matched to a gene: 8. CDR3 protein: CASTGQGSGEQFF. DNA for the CDR3: TGTGCCAGCACCGGACAGGGAAGCGGTGAGCAGTTCTTC. The full variable domain, with the rest looked up from reference TRBV2 and TRBJ2-1, is EPEVTQTPSHQVTQMGQEVILRCVPISNHLYFYWYRQILGQKVEFLVSFYNNEISEKSEIFDDQFSVERPDGSNFTLKIRSTKLEDSAMYFCASTGQGSGEQFFGPGTRLTVL.

J is TRBJ2-5 and V is TRBV15, with D possibly being TRBD1 or TRBD2 (5 bases each). Trimming stripped 0 bases from V and 5 bases from J, with 7 bases between. This CDR3 is built from 13 residues. The germline CDR1 and CDR2 sequences are LNHNV and YYDKDF (reference sequence). CDR3 sequence (DNA): TGTGCCACCAGCAGAGATTGGGGGGAGACCCAGTACTTC. It codes for CATSRDWGETQYF.

The chain is built from TRBV12-2 and TRBJ2-1; the D segment call TRBD2 is taken from the table without a DNA check. TRBV12-2 is annotated as a pseudogene. CDR3 length equals 15 residues. The CDR3 region has the DNA TGTGCAAGTCGCTTAGAGGGACTCACCTACAATGAGCAGTTCTTC. Translation: CASRLEGLTYNEQFF.

The chain joins TRBV7-2 to TRBJ2-1; 10 positions match TRBD2. Germline V gene lookup returns CDR1 SGHTA and CDR2 FQGNSA. The CDR3 loop spans 14 amino acids. V shed 5 bases, J shed 4 bases, and the junction held 2 bases outside the gene matches. The CDR3 nucleotides read TGTGCCAGCAGCCGGACTAGCGGATACAATGAGCAGTTCTTC. Its translation is CASSRTSGYNEQFF.